This T cell receptor (beta chain) emerged from a study of blood T cell repertoires in COVID-19 (dated by TCRdb to the early 2020s). As for the study more broadly: Samples covering the acute and convalescent phases of COVID-19 were provided by collaborators in the United States, Italy and Spain. The prospective study material was composed of cDNA or gDNA derived from T cells, B-cell-depleted T cells, or PBMCs. Subjects who had been exposed to COVID-19, were actively infected with it, or had recovered from it provided the deeply sampled blood TCRbeta repertoires that made up the dataset. The repertoires were made available in a free public database intended to serve as a resource for research on the immune response to SARS-CoV-2. The samples were drawn from two sources: the first 160 participants of the ongoing ImmuneRACE study, and fewer than 1,500 subjects contributed by 6 global collaborators. The sample metadata nearly always contained a de-identified subject ID, COVID-19 status, age in years and sex. Where available, HLA class I and class II types were obtained from metadata supplied by the sample provider rather than from assay-based typing. The paper's findings and limits, for the study overall: Clinical and demographic metadata were provided uncurated, with the amount varying by source and participant.

In regard to this clone: Its antigen remains undetermined. Per-nucleotide qualities are absent, and no much larger clonotype sits a single base away.

The collaborating institutions used their own protocols to collect whole blood in K2EDTA tubes. For TCRbeta analysis, collaborator samples were shipped as frozen whole blood, as isolated PBMCs, or as DNA extracted from either sample type. TCRbeta CDR3 regions were amplified from genomic DNA by means of the immunoSEQ Assay, a bias-controlled multiplex PCR. For the original study's pipeline: Nucleated cell counts per sample were estimated from amplification of reference gene primers within the assay. To quantify the absolute abundance of each unique TCRbeta CDR3 rearrangement, sequence reads were collapsed and filtered. For each sample, productive Simpson clonality was calculated as the square root of Simpson's diversity index across productive rearrangements. What TCRdb holds here is the immuneACCESS table cut down to in-frame rearrangements. Part of the clones is not present; checked against another copy, under half of the missing clones reflect an unresolved V gene, and the others are unexplained. V, J and clone size are taken as reported in that table, and D and trimming were inferred from the DNA itself. Counted in this sample were approximately 77,000 clones; 80% to 90% of them appeared once. The top ten hold about 4.5% of the sample.

For CDR1 and CDR2, the germline V gene (reference sequence) lists SEHNR and FQNEAQ. Including the terminal cysteine and phenylalanine, the CDR3 comprises 16 residues. Only the CDR3 DNA is retained, 48 bases long and in frame from the first base. Clipping removes 5 bases from V and 6 bases from J, with 13 as the unmatched junction base count. The receptor's source is a man in his fifties with active COVID-19. The V and J segments used are TRBV7-9 and TRBJ2-1, with TRBD2 matching 7 junction bases. The sample comprised peripheral blood. The CDR3 protein is CASSPQAGRVFNEQFF. In nucleotide form, the sequence is TGTGCCAGCAGCCCTCAAGCGGGGAGAGTTTTCAATGAGCAGTTCTTC.